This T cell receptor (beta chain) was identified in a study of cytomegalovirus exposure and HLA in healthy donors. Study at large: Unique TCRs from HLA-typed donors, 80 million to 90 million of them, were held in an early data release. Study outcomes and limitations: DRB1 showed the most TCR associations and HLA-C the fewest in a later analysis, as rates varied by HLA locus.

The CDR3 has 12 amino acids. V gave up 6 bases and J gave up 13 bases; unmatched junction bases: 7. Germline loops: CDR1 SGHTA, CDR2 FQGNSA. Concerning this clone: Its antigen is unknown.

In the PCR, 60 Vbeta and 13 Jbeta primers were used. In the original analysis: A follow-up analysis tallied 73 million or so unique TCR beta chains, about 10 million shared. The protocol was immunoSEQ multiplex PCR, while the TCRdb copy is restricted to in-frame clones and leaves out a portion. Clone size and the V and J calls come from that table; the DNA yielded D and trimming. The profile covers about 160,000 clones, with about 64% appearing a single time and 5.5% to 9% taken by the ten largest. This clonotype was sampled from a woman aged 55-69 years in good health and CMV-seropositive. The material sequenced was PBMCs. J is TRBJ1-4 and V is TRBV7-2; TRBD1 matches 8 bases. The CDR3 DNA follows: TGTGCCAGCAGTCTTGGACAGGGACGACTGTTTTTT. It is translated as CASSLGQGRLFF.